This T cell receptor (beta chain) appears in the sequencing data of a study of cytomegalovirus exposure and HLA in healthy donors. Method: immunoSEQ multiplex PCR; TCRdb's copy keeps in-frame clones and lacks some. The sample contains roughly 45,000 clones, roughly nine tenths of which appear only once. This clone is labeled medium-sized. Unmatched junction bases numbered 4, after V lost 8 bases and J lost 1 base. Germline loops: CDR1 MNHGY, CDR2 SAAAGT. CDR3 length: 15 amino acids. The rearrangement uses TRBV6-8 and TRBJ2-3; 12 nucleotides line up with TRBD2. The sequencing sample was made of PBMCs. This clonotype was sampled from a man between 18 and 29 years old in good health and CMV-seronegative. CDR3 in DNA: TGTGCCAGCCCGGGACTAGCGGGCCGCACAGATACGCAGTATTTT. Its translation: CASPGLAGRTDTQYF.